These 30 T cell receptor beta chains came from one sample sequenced in a study of shared clonotypes between healthy human individuals. CD45RO-negative CD8 cells positively selected for CCR7 made up the naive population, which excluded terminally differentiated effector memory CD45RA+ cells. Sequencing used immunoSEQ multiplex PCR; TCRdb keeps in-frame clones, though not all of them. The sample includes about 2 million clones, about 94% of them seen just once. Sequencing was done on a sample of naive CD8+ T cells sorted from blood. The receptors originated from a man younger than 35 in good health.

The CDR3 bases are TGTGCCGGCGGACTAGCGGGGACCTACGAGCAGTACTTC. Its translation: CAGGLAGTYEQYF. The rearrangement uses TRBV7-9 and TRBJ2-7; 12 nucleotides align to TRBD2. Germline CDR1 and CDR2: SEHNR and FQNEAQ (reference sequence). Trimming took 11 bases from V and 2 from J; bases not matched to a gene: 4. There are 13 residues in the CDR3. Looking up the rest from reference TRBV7-9 and TRBJ2-7 gives the full variable domain: DTGVSQNPRHKITKRGQNVTFRCDPISEHNRLYWYRQTLGQGPEFLTYFQNEAQLEKSRLLSDRFSAERPKGSFSTLEIQRTEQGDSAMYLCAGGLAGTYEQYFGPGTRLTVT.

The J gene is TRBJ2-2, the V gene TRBV10-1, with TRBD1 matching over 9 bases. J gave up 5 bases and V 2 bases, and 3 bases lay outside the gene matches. Germline loops: CDR1 WNHNN, CDR2 SYGVQD (reference sequence). This CDR3 contains 15 residues. The CDR3 DNA is TGCGCCAGCAGTGAGACAGGGGGCATGACCGGGGAGCTGTTTTTT. It codes for CASSETGGMTGELFF.

This sequence joins TRBV7-4 and TRBJ2-3; D could derive from TRBD1 or TRBD2 (5 bases each). CDR1 SGHVT and CDR2 SQSDAQ come from the germline V gene. The CDR3 loop spans 16 amino acids. The ends were cut back, 0 bases at V and 2 bases at J, with 12 bases in the middle. The CDR3 loop reads CASSLARDPTTDTQYF. The DNA for the CDR3 is TGTGCCAGCAGCTTAGCCCGGGACCCTACCACAGATACGCAGTATTTT.

A single count supports this clone. The chain is built from TRBV15 and TRBJ2-1; D is ambiguous. V lost 5 bases and J lost 1, with 15 bases in between. This CDR3 contains 16 residues. CDR1 is LNHNV and CDR2 is YYDKDF in the germline V gene (reference sequence). The CDR3 region is CATSFSKDLSYNEQFF. The CDR3 DNA follows: TGTGCCACCAGCTTTTCAAAGGACCTATCCTACAATGAGCAGTTCTTC.

This clone was recorded only once. This chain joins TRBV2 and TRBJ2-7, with 8 bases that match TRBD1. The trim removed 5 bases at V and 3 bases at J, leaving 6 bases unmatched. The germline V gene encodes CDR1 SNHLY and CDR2 FYNNEI. The CDR3 has 14 amino acids. The CDR3 nucleotides are TGTGCCAGCAGTCAGGGGGCCGAAGACTACGAGCAGTACTTC. This encodes CASSQGAEDYEQYF.

This chain joins TRBV7-9 and TRBJ2-3; TRBD2 matches at 9 bases. The ends lost 0 bases at V and 2 bases at J; junction bases unmatched: 3. This CDR3 has 16 amino acids. Germline V CDR1 and CDR2: SEHNR, FQNEAQ (reference sequence). The CDR3 here is CASSLASGSFTDTQYF. CDR3 sequence (DNA): TGTGCCAGCAGCTTAGCTAGCGGGAGTTTCACAGATACGCAGTATTTT.

The DNA of the CDR3 is TGCGCCAGCAGCCAATCGGCAGGGTTCAGCGAGGGAACCTACGAGCAGTACTTC. Translated, it gives CASSQSAGFSEGTYEQYF. The J gene is TRBJ2-7, the V gene TRBV4-3; D possibly uses TRBD1 or TRBD2 (5 bases each). The CDR3 runs to 18 residues. V lost 2 bases and J lost 2, with 22 bases in between. Germline V CDR1 and CDR2: LGHNA, YSLEER.

The rearrangement uses TRBV4-1 and TRBJ2-7; D might be TRBD1 (5 bases). V was trimmed by 4 bases and J by 3 bases, leaving 16 bases between them. There are 15 residues in the CDR3. Germline assignment: CDR1 MGHRA and CDR2 YSYEKL. The CDR3 region has the DNA TGCGCCAGCAGCCCTTCGGCAGGGTCGGACTACGAGCAGTACTTC. Translation: CASSPSAGSDYEQYF.

On this clone itself: The same CDR3 is also encoded by other DNA sequences in this sample. The chain has TRBV19 and TRBJ1-1; D not resolved. CDR1 is LNHDA, CDR2 SQIVND, per germline (reference sequence). V was pared by 5 bases and J by 2 bases, with 6 bases between. The length of the CDR3 is 12 residues. CDR3: CASSLSNTEAFF. The CDR3 DNA is TGTGCCAGTAGTCTCAGCAACACTGAAGCTTTCTTT.

The rearrangement joins TRBV7-9 to TRBJ2-3, with 10 positions matching TRBD2. CDR1 and CDR2 from the germline V gene are SEHNR and FQNEAQ (reference sequence). This CDR3 has 18 residues. V was pared by 1 base and J by 6 bases, with 13 bases of the junction left unmatched. The CDR3 DNA reads as TGTGCCAGCAGCTTAGTGGGGCTAGCGGGGGCCGATTGGGATACGCAGTATTTT. Protein sequence: CASSLVGLAGADWDTQYF.

The chain uses TRBV7-8 and TRBJ1-2; D unclear. Per the germline V gene, CDR1 is SGHVS and CDR2 is FQNEAQ. CDR3 size: 18 residues. V gave up 5 bases and J gave up 1 base, with 23 bases separating them. The CDR3 DNA follows: TGTGCCAGCAGCATACAGCTTCCCGGTGGCAAGATTAACTATGGCTACACCTTC. Protein product: CASSIQLPGGKINYGYTF.

This chain joins TRBV2 and TRBJ2-7, with 12 nucleotides matching TRBD1. Germline CDR1 and CDR2: SNHLY and FYNNEI. V gave up 11 bases and J gave up 4 bases; unmatched junction bases: 15. CDR3 size: 16 residues. The CDR3 bases are TGTGCCGGGACCGAAGAACCGGGACAGGGGGCTTACGAGCAGTACTTC. Translating gives CAGTEEPGQGAYEQYF.

The chain links TRBV21-1 to TRBJ2-3; the table calls TRBD2, which could not be checked here. TRBV21-1 is assigned pseudogene status. This CDR3 region has 14 residues. DNA for the CDR3: TGTGCCAGCAGCATCCGGTATAGCACAGATACGCAGTATTTT. It is translated as CASSIRYSTDTQYF.

The chain carries TRBV5-1 and TRBJ2-1, with D possibly being TRBD1 (6 bases). CDR3 size: 16 residues. Germline loops: CDR1 SGHRS, CDR2 YFSETQ. V gave up 7 bases and J gave up 0 bases, with 17 bases separating them. CDR3 nucleotide sequence: TGCGCCAGCCGTCCTCTACAGGGAAGCTCCTACAATGAGCAGTTCTTC. It encodes CASRPLQGSSYNEQFF.

This clone appeared a single time. V and J are TRBV29-1 and TRBJ2-1, with 7 bases that match TRBD2. After removal of 0 bases from V and 7 bases from J, the junction contained 15 bases not matched to a gene. The CDR3 covers 17 residues. Germline V gene data show CDR1 as SQVTM and CDR2 as ANQGSEA. CDR3 nucleotide sequence: TGCAGCGTTGAAGATCTTTACTCTGCGACTAGCACGAATGAGCAGTTCTTC. It encodes CSVEDLYSATSTNEQFF.

This chain uses TRBV15 with TRBJ1-4, with D unclear. The CDR3 has 13 amino acids. V lost 9 bases and J lost 5, with 13 bases in between. CDR1 and CDR2 from the germline V gene are LNHNV and YYDKDF (reference sequence). CDR3 region: CATAEGLNEKLFF. The CDR3 nucleotides are TGTGCCACAGCCGAGGGCTTGAATGAAAAACTGTTTTTT.

The rearrangement uses TRBV9 and TRBJ2-1; perhaps D is TRBD1 or TRBD2 (6 bases each). The CDR3 is 16 amino acids. Germline V CDR1 and CDR2: SGDLS, YYNGEE. Between the trimmed V and J ends, which lost 0 bases and 8 bases, there was a span of 18 bases. Here the CDR3 reads CASSVVWGAVPDEQFF. In nucleotides, the CDR3 is TGTGCCAGCAGCGTAGTGTGGGGGGCCGTTCCCGATGAGCAGTTCTTC.

With respect to this clone: The sample holds other DNA sequences that translate to the same CDR3. The rearrangement links TRBV27 to TRBJ1-1; D call uncertain. Per the germline V gene, CDR1 is MNHEY and CDR2 is SMNVEV (reference sequence). The germline V and J ends were trimmed by 3 bases and 1 base, with 6 bases remaining between them. The CDR3 runs to 13 residues. Here the CDR3 DNA reads TGTGCCAGCAGTTTGGGGAAGAACACTGAAGCTTTCTTT. Encoded protein: CASSLGKNTEAFF.

The chain carries TRBV5-8 and TRBJ1-6; 7 positions match TRBD1. Losses at the gene ends were 1 base for V and 4 bases for J; bases not matched to a gene: 2. The CDR3 has 15 residues. Germline loops: CDR1 SGHTS, CDR2 YDEGEE. The CDR3 DNA reads as TGTGCCAGCAGCTTGATGGGACAGTATAATTCACCCCTCCACTTT. The encoded protein is CASSLMGQYNSPLHF.

This clone was recorded only once. The chain links TRBV15 to TRBJ2-7; no firm D call. The CDR3 consists of 13 residues. Germline-derived CDR1 and CDR2 are LNHNV and YYDKDF (reference sequence). V lost 1 base to trimming and J lost 5 bases, with 9 bases between them. The CDR3 spells CATSRVIKDEQYF. DNA for the CDR3: TGTGCCACCAGCAGAGTTATAAAAGACGAGCAGTACTTC.

The rearrangement joins TRBV7-6 to TRBJ2-2, with D hard to call. Trimming took off 3 bases at V and 7 bases at J, with 9 bases between the two ends. The CDR3 covers 13 residues. The V gene's germline CDR1 is SGHVS and CDR2 FNYEAQ. The DNA of the CDR3 is TGTGCCAGCAGCTTTATCTCCAACGGGGAGCTGTTTTTT. Encoded protein: CASSFISNGELFF.

The chain joins TRBV6-1 to TRBJ2-2; the D is unclear. V was pared by 9 bases and J by 7 bases, with 15 bases between. The germline gives CDR1 MNHNS, CDR2 SASEGT. CDR3 size: 13 residues. The CDR3 region is CASPGPVGGELFF. CDR3 in DNA: TGTGCCAGTCCCGGACCCGTGGGCGGGGAGCTGTTTTTT.

The chain uses TRBV7-6 and TRBJ2-1, with 12 bases identical to TRBD2. The CDR3 loop spans 17 amino acids. The V and J ends lost 5 bases and 2 bases, in that order; junction bases with no gene match: 7. From germline, CDR1 is SGHVS and CDR2 FNYEAQ. The CDR3 DNA reads TGTGCCAGCAGCCCAATGACTAGCGGGAGTGCCTACAATGAGCAGTTCTTC. It codes for CASSPMTSGSAYNEQFF.

A word on this clone: Distinct nucleotide sequences in the sample also encode this CDR3. J is TRBJ2-5 and V is TRBV9; no clear D. Trimming shortened V by 3 bases and J by 2 bases, and 5 bases separated the two germline ends. CDR3 length: 12 residues. CDR1 and CDR2 (germline): SGDLS, YYNGEE. In DNA, the CDR3 is TGTGCCAGCAGCGCCGATCAAGAGACCCAGTACTTC. This gives the protein CASSADQETQYF. The variable domain in full, completed from reference TRBV9 and TRBJ2-5, reads DSGVTQTPKHLITATGQRVTLRCSPRSGDLSVYWYQQSLDQGLQFLIQYYNGEERAKGNILERFSAQQFPDLHSELNLSSLELGDSALYFCASSADQETQYFGPGTRLLVL.

V and J are TRBV19 and TRBJ2-7; D may be TRBD1 (5 bases). Germline values: CDR1 LNHDA, CDR2 SQIVND (reference sequence). Between the trimmed V and J ends, which lost 1 base and 5 bases, there was a span of 12 bases. There are 14 residues in the CDR3. DNA for the CDR3: TGTGCCAGTAGTATAGGGGGCAGGATTAACGAGCAGTACTTC. Residues: CASSIGGRINEQYF.

The chain carries TRBV13 and TRBJ1-4, with TRBD1 as a possible D gene (5 bases). Per the germline V gene, CDR1 is PRHDT and CDR2 is FYEKMQ (reference sequence). Trimming took 1 base from V and 8 from J, leaving 11 bases between them. The CDR3 sequence is 14 residues long. CDR3 loop: CASSLAGESEKLFF. The CDR3 DNA sequence: TGTGCCAGCAGCTTAGCGGGGGAGAGCGAAAAACTGTTTTTT. The variable domain in full, with the rest retrieved from reference TRBV13 and TRBJ1-4, is AAGVIQSPRHLIKEKRETATLKCYPIPRHDTVYWYQQGPGQDPQFLISFYEKMQSDKGSIPDRFSAQQFSDYHSELNMSSLELGDSALYFCASSLAGESEKLFFGSGTQLSVL.

V and J are TRBV9 and TRBJ1-3, with D maybe TRBD1 (6 bases). Germline CDR1 SGDLS, CDR2 YYNGEE. The V and J ends lost 3 bases and 4 bases respectively, with 14 bases between them. The CDR3 length is 15 residues. This chain's CDR3 is CASSELGGYGNTIYF. The CDR3 region has the DNA TGTGCCAGCAGCGAACTAGGGGGGTACGGAAACACCATATATTTT.

J is TRBJ2-7 and V is TRBV7-8, with unresolved D. The CDR3 runs to 14 residues. Germline V gene sequence: CDR1 SGHVS, CDR2 FQNEAQ. Between the trimmed V and J ends, which lost 1 base and 1 base, there was a span of 8 bases. CDR3 coding DNA: TGTGCCAGCAGCTTAGTTTGGGAATCCTACGAGCAGTACTTC. This translates into CASSLVWESYEQYF.

V and J are TRBV5-8 and TRBJ1-4, with D perhaps matching TRBD1 (6 bases). Per germline, CDR1 SGHTS and CDR2 YDEGEE. V lost 2 bases to trimming and J lost 6 bases, with 23 bases between them. The CDR3 is made up of 18 amino acids. In DNA form, the CDR3 reads TGTGCCAGCAGCTTTCAGATCTGGAGGGAAGGGGGAGATGAAAAACTGTTTTTT. Amino acid sequence: CASSFQIWREGGDEKLFF.

This rearrangement joins TRBV27 to TRBJ2-3, with D perhaps matching TRBD1 or TRBD2 (5 bases each). Germline CDR1 and CDR2: MNHEY and SMNVEV (reference sequence). The CDR3 loop spans 14 amino acids. Trimming pared 8 bases from V and 6 bases from J, leaving 18 bases between. The DNA for the CDR3 is TGTGCCAGCCTCCGGGGCTTTCCGGGGGATACGCAGTATTTT. This gives the protein CASLRGFPGDTQYF.